The following is a T cell receptor beta chain sequence with its context. Its target is not known. This entry belongs to a study of cytomegalovirus exposure and HLA in healthy donors. General observations from the study: Earlier analysis looked at TCR beta V segments, and most were productive about 90% or about 30% of the time. When the data were analyzed later, several of the most significant clusters appeared to be linked to common viral pathogens. In a later analysis, TCR association rates varied by HLA locus: DRB1 most, HLA-C fewest. One variant, a missense change in DCLRE1C, was linked in a later analysis to TCR beta V- and J-gene trimming.

PCR was performed using 60 Vbeta and 13 Jbeta primers. Using immunoSEQ multiplex PCR, the repertoire was profiled, and TCRdb retains in-frame clones only, with some absent. The sample carries a few hundred thousand clones, approximately 83% recorded once. Germline CDR1 and CDR2: SGDLS and YYNGEE. Trimming cost V 4 bases and J 7 bases, with 11 bases left between them. CDR3 size: 13 residues. The gene calls are TRBV9 and TRBJ2-2; D perhaps matches TRBD2 (5 bases). The sequencing input was PBMCs. This TCR was sampled from a girl aged 5 to 17 in good health and CMV-seronegative. CDR3 in DNA: TGTGCCAGCAGCTCCATGGGAGTCGGGGAGCTGTTTTTT. Its translation: CASSSMGVGELFF.